This T cell receptor beta chain was identified during a study of T cells after yellow fever vaccination (dated by TCRdb to the late 2010s). Study-wide context: The SMART-Seq v4 Ultra Low Input RNA kit was used to prepare libraries from fractions with low cell numbers. To track T-cell clones before and after primary and booster YFV17D yellow fever vaccination, bulk TCR alpha and beta repertoires were sequenced longitudinally. Blood was collected at multiple timepoints before and after primary and secondary immunization, and bulk PBMC replicates and cell subsets were isolated. The cohort comprised two healthy male donors, one aged 18 to 30 and one aged 30 to 39 years.

Counted from cysteine to phenylalanine, this CDR3 has 13 amino acids. Left in the record is the CDR3 DNA by itself, 39 bases read in frame from the first base. CDR1 and CDR2, per the germline V gene (reference sequence), are SEHNR and FQNEAQ. The junction shows trimming of 4 bases on V and 4 bases on J, plus 10 bases between the germline ends. A remark on this clonotype: Its antigen is still unknown. No qualities accompany the bases; no much larger clone lies one base away.

The instrument was an Illumina NovaSeq 6000. Synthesis of TCR cDNA relied on 5'RACE template switching, a step that introduced a universal primer site along with unique molecular identifiers. Priming of cDNA synthesis was performed from both the TCR alpha and TCR beta constant segments. Library amplification used two PCR steps, and the second PCR step added sample barcodes and sequencing adapters. Sequencing of libraries was performed on Illumina HiSeq 2500 (2x100 bp) or NovaSeq (2x150 bp). For the original study's pipeline: Demultiplexing of reads and collapsing into UMI consensus sequences were performed with MIGEC, and V(D)J alignment was carried out with MiXCR. Clonotypes responding to the vaccine were identified with edgeR on replicate PBMC samples, with the criteria of FDR below 0.01 and a log2 fold change above 5 up to day 15. CD4 or CD8 identity was assigned to each bulk clonotype according to whether the clonotype was present at higher abundance in the sequenced CD4 repertoire or the sequenced CD8 repertoire. Using fastp trimming at Q25 and MiXCR clonotype assembly, TCRdb reanalyzed the public sequencing data and kept in-frame beta chains. All rows with the same CDR3 protein become a single entry with the most common DNA and genes. The V and J calls shown here were made by TCRdb, not taken from the authors' results. A total of some 290,000 distinct CDR3 sequences appear in this sample, roughly 10% of them only once. The ten largest clones capture over 3% of the sample.

The sample's treatment or condition label, in plain terms: live attenuated yellow fever vaccine strain. A standard Ficoll-Paque protocol was used to isolate PBMCs from peripheral blood. CD4 and CD8 T-cell fractions were isolated with Dynabeads CD4 and CD8 positive selection kits. TriZol was used to extract RNA from bulk PBMCs, from CD4 and CD8 fractions, and from dextramer-positive and dextramer-negative fractions. General conclusions and limits of the study: The study included only two donors, which limits how far the findings can be generalized. The secondary T-cell response was weaker than the primary response but faster, peaking on day 5 instead of day 15. A small fraction of clonotypes appeared in both the CD4 and CD8 compartments, likely as a result of convergent recombination. Computational filtering was needed because FACS-sorted repertoires could contain abundant contaminating clonotypes from the bulk population. Most clones expanded after primary vaccination were re-detected after the booster (approximately 96% of CD4 and about nine tenths of CD8), suggesting broad memory maintenance.

This TCR came from a man between 18 and 35 years old who received the YFV17D yellow fever vaccine. Source: CD4+ T cells sorted from PBMCs, taken 45 days after the yellow fever booster vaccination. The sequence is built from TRBV7-9 and TRBJ1-1; the D gene is perhaps TRBD1, from 6 matching bases. The DNA sequence reads TGTGCCAGCAGCTACACAGGGTTCACTGAAGCTTTCTTT. Its protein product is CASSYTGFTEAFF.